This T cell receptor (beta chain) comes out of a study of shared clonotypes between healthy human individuals. With 3 bases removed from V and 1 base from J, the gap between germline ends came to 9 bases. Germline V gene data show CDR1 as LNHDA and CDR2 as SQIVND (reference sequence). The CDR3 has 14 amino acids. Once extracted for a subset, genomic DNA was divided evenly among several immunoSEQ plates. TCRdb's copy holds only in-frame clones and misses some; the assay was immunoSEQ multiplex PCR. The sample has 2 million to 3 million clones; 93% are singletons. This TCR was recovered from a man between 18 and 35 years old in good health. Some clones in this sample may be carry-over from other donors' samples. The chain combines TRBV19 with TRBJ1-1; D uncertain. The sequencing sample was made of naive CD4+ T cells from PBMCs. Subset in this sample: CD45RA+ positively selected. DNA of the CDR3: TGTGCCAGTAGTATTTGGGGATCGAACACTGAAGCTTTCTTT. It specifies CASSIWGSNTEAFF.